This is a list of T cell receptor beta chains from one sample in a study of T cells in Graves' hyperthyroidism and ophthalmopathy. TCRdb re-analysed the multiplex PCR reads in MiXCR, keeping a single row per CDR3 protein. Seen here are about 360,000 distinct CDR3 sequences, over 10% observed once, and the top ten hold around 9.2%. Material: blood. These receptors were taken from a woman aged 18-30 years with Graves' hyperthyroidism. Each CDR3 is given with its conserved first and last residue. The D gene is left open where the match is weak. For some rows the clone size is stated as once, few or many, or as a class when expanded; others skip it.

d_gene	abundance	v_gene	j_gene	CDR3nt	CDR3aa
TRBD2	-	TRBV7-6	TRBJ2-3	TGTGCCAGCAGCTTAGCGGGAGATGGCGGGAGGGGCTGGGATACGCAGTATTTT	CASSLAGDGGRGWDTQYF
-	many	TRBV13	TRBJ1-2	TGTGCCAGCAGCGGTAGAGGGCTTGGCTACACCTTC	CASSGRGLGYTF
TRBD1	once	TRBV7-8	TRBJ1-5	TGTGCCAGCAGCTTAGCCCCAGGGGGCGGTCAGCCCCAGCATTTT	CASSLAPGGGQPQHF
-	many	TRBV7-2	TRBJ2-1	TGTGCCAGCAGCTTAACCTACAATGAGCAGTTCTTC	CASSLTYNEQFF
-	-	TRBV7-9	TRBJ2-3	TGTGCCAGCAGCTTAATTACCGCTAGCACAGATACGCAGTATTTT	CASSLITASTDTQYF
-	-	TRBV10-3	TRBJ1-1	TGTGCCATCAGTGAGCGCTCACACGCTGAAGCTTTCTTT	CAISERSHAEAFF
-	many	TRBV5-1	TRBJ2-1	TGCGCCAGCAGCTTGATCTTACGAGGGAGAGGAAACAATGAGCAGTTCTTC	CASSLILRGRGNNEQFF
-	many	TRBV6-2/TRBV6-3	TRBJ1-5	TGTGCCAGCAGTACCCAGGAGGGCATTAGCAATCAGCCCCAGCATTTT	CASSTQEGISNQPQHF
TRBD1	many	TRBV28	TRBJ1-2	TGTGCCAGCAGTTTAGGGGACAGTAACTATGGCTACACCTTC	CASSLGDSNYGYTF
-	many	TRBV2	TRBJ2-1	TGTGCCAGCAGTGAGGATAAGACTAGTTACAATGAGCAGTTCTTC	CASSEDKTSYNEQFF
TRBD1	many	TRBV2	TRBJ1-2	TGTGCCAGCAGCGGGACAGGCGGAGGCTACACCTTC	CASSGTGGGYTF
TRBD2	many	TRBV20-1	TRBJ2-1	TGCAGTGCCAGAGGGACTAGCGTGACCCCGAGCTCCTACAATGAGCAGTTCTTC	CSARGTSVTPSSYNEQFF
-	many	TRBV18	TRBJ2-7	TGTGCCAGCTCACCGGGGACGGGCTCCTACGAGCAGTACTTC	CASSPGTGSYEQYF
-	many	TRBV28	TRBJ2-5	TGTGCCAGCAGCCCGAACAGGGACCAAGAGACCCAGTACTTC	CASSPNRDQETQYF
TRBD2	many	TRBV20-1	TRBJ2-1	TGCAGTGCTAGACTAGCGGGAGGCGCTAGGAATGAGCAGTTCTTC	CSARLAGGARNEQFF
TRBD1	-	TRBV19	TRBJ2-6	TGTGCCAGTTCCAGGGGGTTAAGGGCACGCTCTGGGGCCAACGTCCTGACTTTC	CASSRGLRARSGANVLTF
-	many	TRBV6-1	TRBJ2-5	TGTGCCAGCAGTACCGGGACACCCGAAGAGACCCAGTACTTC	CASSTGTPEETQYF
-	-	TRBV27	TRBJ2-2	TGTGCCAGCAGTTTAAGGAGAGAGGGGTTCGCCGGGGAGCTGTTTTTT	CASSLRREGFAGELFF
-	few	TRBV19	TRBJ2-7	TGTGCCAGTAGTATGGGGGGAGCCTACGAGCAGTACTTC	CASSMGGAYEQYF
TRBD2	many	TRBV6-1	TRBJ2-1	TGTGCCAGCACCAAATGGGGGACTAGCGGTATATTGCAGTTCTTC	CASTKWGTSGILQFF
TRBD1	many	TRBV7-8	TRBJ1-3	TGTGCCAGCACTTTCCCAGGGGGCGAAGCTGGAAACACCATATATTTT	CASTFPGGEAGNTIYF
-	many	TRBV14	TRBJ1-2	TGTGCCAGCAGCCCCACGATTTTATATGGCTACACCTTC	CASSPTILYGYTF
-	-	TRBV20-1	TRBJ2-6	TGCAGTGCCTTGACACGCGGTTCCTCTGGGGCCAACGTCCTGACTTTC	CSALTRGSSGANVLTF
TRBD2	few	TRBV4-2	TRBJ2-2	TGTGCCAGCAGCCACCAACTAGCGGGAGAGTTCAGCGGCACCGGGGAGCTGTTTTTT	CASSHQLAGEFSGTGELFF
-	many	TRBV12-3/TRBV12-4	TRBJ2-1	TGTGCCAGCAGTTTCCAAGGGGAAGGCCTCTCCTACAATGAGCAGTTCTTC	CASSFQGEGLSYNEQFF
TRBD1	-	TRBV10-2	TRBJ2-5	TGCGCCAGCCGGGACAGGGAGGAGGGACTTCAAGAGACCCAGTACTTC	CASRDREEGLQETQYF